This T cell receptor beta chain was retrieved from a study of blood T cell repertoires in COVID-19 (TCRdb year 2020). Context from the whole study: Samples covering the acute and convalescent phases of COVID-19 were provided by collaborators in the United States, Italy and Spain. A de-identified subject ID, COVID-19 status, age in years and sex were almost always included in the sample metadata. The dataset comprised deeply sampled blood TCRbeta repertoires from subjects exposed to, actively infected with, or recovered from COVID-19. Where available, HLA class I and class II types were obtained from metadata supplied by the sample provider rather than from assay-based typing. The repertoires were released in a freely available public database intended as a resource for research on the immune response to SARS-CoV-2. Samples came from the ongoing ImmuneRACE study (first 160 participants) plus 1,254 subjects from 6 global collaborators. The material from the prospective study consisted of cDNA or gDNA derived from T cells, B-cell-depleted T cells, or PBMCs.

The collaborating institutions used their own protocols to collect whole blood in K2EDTA tubes. For TCRbeta analysis, collaborators shipped samples as frozen whole blood, isolated PBMCs, or DNA extracted from either of those sample types. Broader findings and caveats from the paper: Clinical and demographic metadata were provided uncurated, with the amount varying by source and participant.

TCRbeta CDR3 regions were amplified from genomic DNA using the immunoSEQ Assay, a bias-controlled multiplex PCR. In the source study's methods: The number of nucleated cells in each sample was estimated from the amplification of reference gene primers within the assay. To quantify the absolute abundance of each unique TCRbeta CDR3 rearrangement, sequence reads were collapsed and filtered. Productive Simpson clonality was computed per sample as the square root of Simpson's diversity index over productive rearrangements. The immuneACCESS repertoire file appears here via TCRdb, limited to in-frame rearrangements. These files lack a portion of the clones; in checked studies, under half of the deficit traces to unresolved V genes, and the cause of the others is not known. Clone size and V and J calls were adopted from that table, with D and trimming inferred from the DNA. The sample has about 80,000 clones on record, roughly 82% of them singletons. 20% to 25% of the sample goes to the ten largest clones.

For this chain, trimming is 5 bases at the V end and 4 bases at the J end, and the number of junction bases without a gene match is 6. The CDR3 sequence holds 15 residues, the cysteine and phenylalanine included. This entry keeps only the CDR3 DNA: 45 bases, framed from base 1. Looking up the germline V gene yields CDR1 KGHDR and CDR2 SFDVKD. This clone was detected only a few times. It has no known antigen specificity. Nothing much larger sits one base from this clone, and base qualities are not available. The material sequenced was peripheral blood. The sequence came from a human donor in a cohort sampled during active COVID-19. Recombination linked TRBV24-1 to TRBJ1-2, and TRBD1 aligns with 10 junction nucleotides. The DNA is as follows: TGTGCCACCAGTGGCGTGGGACAGGGGAGCTATGGCTACACCTTC. Translated, it reads CATSGVGQGSYGYTF.